The 24 T cell receptor beta chains reported below all come from one sample, sequenced in a study of blood T cell repertoires in COVID-19. This table comes from immunoSEQ multiplex PCR, and its TCRdb copy is limited to in-frame clones, with some not included. Here the sample spans some 34,000 clones, approximately 85% being singletons. Sequenced material: peripheral blood. These receptors were collected from a human donor in a cohort sampled during active COVID-19.

This chain connects TRBV6-5 to TRBJ2-3, with D uncertain. From germline, CDR1 is MNHEY and CDR2 SVGAGI. The CDR3 covers 13 residues. Deletions cut 6 bases from V and 0 bases from J, with 7 bases between. CDR3 amino acids: CASRGHSTDTQYF. For the CDR3, the DNA is TGTGCCAGCAGGGGCCATAGCACAGATACGCAGTATTTT.

The chain recombines TRBV28 with TRBJ2-2, with TRBD1 identical over 9 bases. Germline CDR1 and CDR2: MDHEN and SYDVKM. The trim removed 7 bases at V and 3 bases at J, leaving 9 bases unmatched. The CDR3 runs to 16 residues. The CDR3 here is CASNQPWDRDTGELFF. The CDR3 coding sequence is TGTGCCAGCAACCAACCCTGGGACAGGGACACCGGGGAGCTGTTTTTT.

This rearrangement joins TRBV10-1 to TRBJ2-5; 10 nucleotides line up with TRBD2. CDR3 length: 15 amino acids. The germline V gene encodes CDR1 WNHNN and CDR2 SYGVQD (reference sequence). Trimming cost V 3 bases and J 5 bases; bases outside gene matches: 6. CDR3 in amino acids: CASSEGTSVLETQYF. The CDR3 DNA is TGCGCCAGCAGTGAAGGGACTAGCGTTTTGGAGACCCAGTACTTC.

The chain employs TRBV6-5 and TRBJ1-5, with a tentative D call TRBD1 (5 bases). Germline V gives CDR1 MNHEY, CDR2 SVGAGI. V shed 7 bases and J shed 7 bases, with 11 bases lying between them. The CDR3 spans 12 residues. The CDR3 nucleotides are TGTGCCAGCAATTTGGAGGGGCAGCCCCAGCATTTT. This gives the protein CASNLEGQPQHF.

The rearrangement joins TRBV28 to TRBJ2-7, with D possibly TRBD2 on 5 matching bases. V lost 6 bases, J lost 3 bases, and 18 bases lay in between. CDR3 length: 15 amino acids. Germline CDR1 reads MDHEN; CDR2 reads SYDVKM. For the CDR3, the DNA is TGTGCCAGCAGCCCCGAGCTGGAGGCGGTCTACGAGCAGTACTTC. Protein: CASSPELEAVYEQYF. The full variable domain, rest sourced from reference TRBV28 and TRBJ2-7, is DVKVTQSSRYLVKRTGEKVFLECVQDMDHENMFWYRQDPGLGLRLIYFSYDVKMKEKGDIPEGYSVSREKKERFSLILESASTNQTSMYLCASSPELEAVYEQYFGPGTRLTVT.

The V gene is TRBV19, the J gene TRBJ2-2; D is perhaps TRBD1 (6 bases). Trimming shortened V by 5 bases and J by 6 bases, and 10 bases separated the two germline ends. The CDR3 sequence is 13 residues long. Per the germline V gene, CDR1 is LNHDA and CDR2 is SQIVND (reference sequence). The CDR3: CASSQGHAGELFF. CDR3 nucleotide sequence: TGTGCCAGTAGTCAGGGGCATGCCGGGGAGCTGTTTTTT. The variable domain in full, with the rest retrieved from reference TRBV19 and TRBJ2-2, is DGGITQSPKYLFRKEGQNVTLSCEQNLNHDAMYWYRQDPGQGLRLIYYSQIVNDFQKGDIAEGYSVSREKKESFPLTVTSAQKNPTAFYLCASSQGHAGELFFGEGSRLTVL.

This clone was recorded a few times. The genes are TRBV7-9 and TRBJ2-1; 7 positions agree with TRBD2. CDR3 size: 14 residues. The V and J ends lost 4 bases and 5 bases, in that order; junction bases with no gene match: 5. Per germline, CDR1 SEHNR and CDR2 FQNEAQ (reference sequence). CDR3 in DNA: TGTGCCAGCAGCTCGCGCGGGAGAAACAATGAGCAGTTCTTC. Translated, it gives CASSSRGRNNEQFF. The full variable domain, with the rest looked up from reference TRBV7-9 and TRBJ2-1, is DTGVSQNPRHKITKRGQNVTFRCDPISEHNRLYWYRQTLGQGPEFLTYFQNEAQLEKSRLLSDRFSAERPKGSFSTLEIQRTEQGDSAMYLCASSSRGRNNEQFFGPGTRLTVL.

The sample holds one count of this clone. J is TRBJ2-3 and V is TRBV6-1, with 9 bases lining up with TRBD2. The V and J ends lost 11 bases and 3 bases, in that order; junction bases with no gene match: 9. Germline V gives CDR1 MNHNS, CDR2 SASEGT. This CDR3 comprises 14 residues. This chain's CDR3 is CAAYRAGGTDTQYF. CDR3 in DNA: TGTGCCGCGTATAGAGCGGGGGGAACAGATACGCAGTATTTT.

This chain joins TRBV2 and TRBJ1-1, with D unclear. The germline V and J ends were trimmed by 2 bases and 1 base, with 14 bases remaining between them. This CDR3 has 16 amino acids. The germline V gene has CDR1 SNHLY and CDR2 FYNNEI. CDR3 residues: CASSEYPFVPNTEAFF. CDR3 sequence (DNA): TGTGCCAGCAGTGAATATCCCTTTGTCCCGAACACTGAAGCTTTCTTT.

This chain connects TRBV7-9 to TRBJ2-1, with 9 bases that match TRBD2. The CDR3 extends over 15 amino acids. J lost 4 bases, V lost 1 base, and 2 bases had no gene match. Germline lookup yields CDR1 SEHNR and CDR2 FQNEAQ (reference sequence). CDR3 amino acids: CASSLDAGGYNEQFF. The CDR3 nucleotides are TGTGCCAGCAGCTTAGACGCGGGGGGGTACAATGAGCAGTTCTTC.

V usage is TRBV29-1 and J usage is TRBJ1-2; the D is unclear. Trimming took off 4 bases at V and 2 bases at J, with 5 bases between the two ends. Germline-derived CDR1 and CDR2 are SQVTM and ANQGSEA. The CDR3 extends over 11 amino acids. The CDR3 region is CSVVQNYGYTF. The CDR3 DNA is TGCAGCGTTGTTCAAAACTATGGCTACACCTTC.

The chain recombines TRBV5-8 with TRBJ1-6; possibly TRBD1 for D (6 bases). Per germline, CDR1 SGHTS and CDR2 YDEGEE. V was cut by 5 bases and J by 0 bases, with 12 bases left in between. The CDR3 sequence is 16 residues long. In DNA, the CDR3 is TGTGCCAGCAGTTCCAGGGGAAGCTCCTATAATTCACCCCTCCACTTT. This encodes CASSSRGSSYNSPLHF.

V is TRBV30 and J is TRBJ2-7; 8 nucleotides align to TRBD1. The germline V gene encodes CDR1 GTSNPN and CDR2 SVGIG (reference sequence). Germline trimming cut 6 bases from V and 3 bases from J; bases unmatched to any gene: 7. The CDR3 consists of 13 residues. The CDR3 protein is CACTRGPGYEQYF. The CDR3 DNA reads as TGTGCCTGTACCAGGGGGCCTGGCTACGAGCAGTACTTC.

This chain uses TRBV2 with TRBJ2-5, with TRBD1 as a possible D gene (6 bases). Trimming took 1 base from V and 2 from J, leaving 11 bases between them. CDR1 and CDR2 (germline): SNHLY, FYNNEI. The length of the CDR3 is 15 residues. The CDR3: CASSEGAGDQETQYF. The CDR3 nucleotides read TGTGCCAGCAGTGAAGGTGCAGGGGATCAAGAGACCCAGTACTTC.

The gene calls are TRBV7-3 and TRBJ1-6, with D perhaps TRBD1 (6 bases). The CDR3 sequence is 14 residues long. Trimming stripped 8 bases from V and 9 bases from J, with 17 bases between. Germline V lookup: CDR1 SGHTA, CDR2 FQGTGA. This chain's CDR3 is CASSPGGAGSPLHF. The CDR3 DNA reads as TGTGCCAGCTCCCCCGGGGGGGCAGGTTCACCCCTCCACTTT.

The chain links TRBV30 to TRBJ1-5, with 11 bases aligning to TRBD1. J lost 0 bases, V lost 3 bases, and 7 bases had no gene match. This CDR3 is built from 17 residues. Germline V lookup: CDR1 GTSNPN, CDR2 SVGIG (reference sequence). CDR3 in DNA: TGTGCCTGGAGGAAAGGGACAGGGGGAGTTAGCAATCAGCCCCAGCATTTT. Amino acids: CAWRKGTGGVSNQPQHF.

Notes on this clone: The junction shows a germline mismatch at one end, possibly a read error. CDR3 residues: CASTLRGDLIYEQYF. The CDR3 DNA is TGTGCCAGCACCTTACGGGGGGACCTCATCTACGAGCAGTACTTC. The chain uses TRBV7-9 and TRBJ2-7; 7 bases are a match to TRBD2. The CDR3 totals 15 residues. Germline V CDR1 and CDR2: SEHNR, FQNEAQ (reference sequence).

The chain links TRBV6-5 to TRBJ1-2; no definite D call. The V gene lost 2 bases and the J gene lost 7 bases, with 5 bases spanning the gap. CDR3 size: 11 residues. Germline V CDR1 and CDR2: MNHEY, SVGAGI. CDR3 bases: TGTGCCAGCAGTTACGGAGGTGGCTACACCTTC. Amino acid sequence: CASSYGGGYTF.

The chain couples TRBV29-1 to TRBJ1-2; D is unresolved. From germline, CDR1 is SQVTM and CDR2 ANQGSEA. The CDR3 extends over 12 amino acids. Between the trimmed V and J ends, which lost 3 bases and 0 bases, there was a span of 5 bases. CDR3: CSVEEANYGYTF. The CDR3 bases are TGCAGCGTTGAGGAGGCTAACTATGGCTACACCTTC. The full variable domain, with the rest looked up from reference TRBV29-1 and TRBJ1-2, is SAVISQKPSRDICQRGTSLTIQCQVDSQVTMMFWYRQQPGQSLTLIATANQGSEATYESGFVIDKFPISRPNLTFSTLTVSNMSPEDSSIYLCSVEEANYGYTFGSGTRLTVV.

This clone was counted only a few times. The chain couples TRBV9 to TRBJ2-1; the match to TRBD2 covers 10 bases. CDR1 is SGDLS, CDR2 YYNGEE, per germline. V shed 3 bases and J 7 bases; nucleotides not matched to a gene: 1. CDR3 length: 13 residues. This CDR3 reads CASSASGSNEQFF. In DNA, the CDR3 is TGTGCCAGCAGCGCTAGCGGGAGTAATGAGCAGTTCTTC.

The chain recombines TRBV6-5 with TRBJ2-1; 9 nucleotides align to TRBD2. The germline V gene encodes CDR1 MNHEY and CDR2 SVGAGI. The CDR3 runs to 15 residues. The V segment lost 5 bases and the J segment 2 bases; nucleotides outside the gene matches: 4. The CDR3 spells CASSTTSGPYNEQFF. The CDR3, as DNA: TGTGCCAGCAGTACGACTAGCGGACCCTACAATGAGCAGTTCTTC.

The V call is TRBV9, the J call TRBJ2-7, with D unresolved. The V and J ends lost 0 bases and 5 bases respectively, with 9 bases between them. The CDR3 loop spans 13 amino acids. Germline values: CDR1 SGDLS, CDR2 YYNGEE. In DNA form, the CDR3 reads TGTGCCAGCAGCGTAGAACATTCAGACGAGCAGTACTTC. It codes for CASSVEHSDEQYF.

The chain carries TRBV7-6 and TRBJ1-2, with D maybe TRBD1 (5 bases). This CDR3 is built from 16 residues. V lost 5 bases and J lost 3, with 19 bases in between. Germline assignment: CDR1 SGHVS and CDR2 FNYEAQ. The CDR3 sequence: CASSPVGQGLDYGYTF. CDR3 nucleotides: TGTGCCAGCAGCCCTGTGGGTCAGGGTCTGGACTATGGCTACACCTTC. The entire variable domain, with the rest obtained from reference TRBV7-6 and TRBJ1-2, is as follows: GAGVSQSPRYKVTKRGQDVALRCDPISGHVSLYWYRQALGQGPEFLTYFNYEAQQDKSGLPNDRFSAERPEGSISTLTIQRTEQRDSAMYRCASSPVGQGLDYGYTFGSGTRLTVV.

This clone is a singleton in its sample. V gene TRBV6-5 combines with J gene TRBJ2-1, with D tentatively TRBD2 (8 bases). The CDR3 covers 16 residues. V was trimmed by 4 bases and J by 8 bases, leaving 21 bases between them. Germline values: CDR1 MNHEY, CDR2 SVGAGI. CDR3 DNA: TGTGCCAGCAGTTCCCCGGGAGGGGGCCTTGGGGATGAGCAGTTCTTC. The encoded protein is CASSSPGGGLGDEQFF.